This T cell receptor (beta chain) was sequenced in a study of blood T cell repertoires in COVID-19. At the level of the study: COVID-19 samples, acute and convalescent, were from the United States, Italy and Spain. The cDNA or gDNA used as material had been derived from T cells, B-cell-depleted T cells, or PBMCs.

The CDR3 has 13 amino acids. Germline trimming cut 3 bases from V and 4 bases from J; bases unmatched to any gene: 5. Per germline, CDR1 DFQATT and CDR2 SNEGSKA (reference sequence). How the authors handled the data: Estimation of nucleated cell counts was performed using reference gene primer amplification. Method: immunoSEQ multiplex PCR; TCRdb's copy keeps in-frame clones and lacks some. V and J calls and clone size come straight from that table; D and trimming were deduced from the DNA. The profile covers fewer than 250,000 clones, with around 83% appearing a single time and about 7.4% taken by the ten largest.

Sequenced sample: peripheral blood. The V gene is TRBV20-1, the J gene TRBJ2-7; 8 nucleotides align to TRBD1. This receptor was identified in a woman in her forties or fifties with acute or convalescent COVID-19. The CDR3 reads CSASSGGGYEQYF. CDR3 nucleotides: TGCAGTGCTAGTTCAGGGGGCGGGTACGAGCAGTACTTC.